This TCR beta chain comes out of a study of CD4 T cells in relation to SARS-CoV-2 and coronaviruses. Study context: Convalescent donors were aged about 20 to 80, with median around 40 years. Two subjects were Hispanic; patients were seven or eight males and a handful of females.

Trimming left V 2 bases short and J 1 base short, with 5 bases between. The germline gives CDR1 MNHEY, CDR2 SVGEGT. The CDR3 extends over 13 amino acids. Assay used: immunoSEQ multiplex PCR; TCRdb lists only in-frame clones, some missing. Seen here are 35,000 to 40,000 clones, 80% to 90% observed once, and the top ten hold less than 4%. This clone was counted a few times. The rearrangement uses TRBV6-2 or TRBV6-3 and TRBJ1-2; D might be TRBD1 (5 bases). This sequence originates from an adult with COVID-19. The sample consisted of memory CD4+ T cells from PBMCs. CDR3 loop: CASSYDSNYGYTF. The CDR3 DNA is TGTGCCAGCAGTTACGACAGTAACTATGGCTACACCTTC.